The clone carrying this T cell receptor beta chain was detected only once. This sample was included in a study of T cell repertoires in cytomegalovirus infection. TCRdb ran MiXCR on the reads and lists one entry per CDR3 protein. The table has some 440,000 distinct CDR3 sequences, about 33% seen once. Looked up from germline, CDR1 is MNHEY and CDR2 is SMNVEV (reference sequence). This CDR3 region has 14 residues. V gave up 2 bases and J gave up 6 bases; unmatched junction bases: 4. The TCR sequence derives from a human donor in good health (CMV status not recorded). Some clones in this sample may be carry-over from other donors' samples. Material: PBMCs. V is TRBV27 and J is TRBJ1-2; 9 bases align to TRBD1. CDR3: CASSLAGQGNGYTF. For the CDR3, the DNA is TGTGCCAGCAGTTTAGCGGGACAGGGTAATGGCTACACCTTC.